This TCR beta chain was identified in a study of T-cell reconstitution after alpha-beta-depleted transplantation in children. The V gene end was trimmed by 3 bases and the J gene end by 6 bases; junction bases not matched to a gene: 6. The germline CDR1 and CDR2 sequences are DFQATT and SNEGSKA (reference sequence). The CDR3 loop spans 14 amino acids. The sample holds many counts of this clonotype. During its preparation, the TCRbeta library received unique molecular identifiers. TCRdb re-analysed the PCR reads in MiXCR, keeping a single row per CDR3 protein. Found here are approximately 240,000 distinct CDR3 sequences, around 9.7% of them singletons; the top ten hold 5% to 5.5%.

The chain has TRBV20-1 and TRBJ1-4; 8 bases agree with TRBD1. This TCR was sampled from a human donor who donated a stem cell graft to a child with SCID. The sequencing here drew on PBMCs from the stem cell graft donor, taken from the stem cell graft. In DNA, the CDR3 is TGCAGTGCTAGTTCGACAGGGGTTTATGAAAAACTGTTTTTT. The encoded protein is CSASSTGVYEKLFF.